The subject of this entry is one TCR beta chain. Its target is not known. The sample is drawn from a study of shared clonotypes between healthy human individuals. Overall study context: Researchers assigned three CD4 naive, three CD4 memory, two CD8 naive and one CD8 memory plate to each donor.

The study separated CD4+ cells into CD45RA+ naive and CD45RA-negative memory subsets. The CDR3 loop spans 14 amino acids. Germline CDR1 is SGHRS and CDR2 is YFSETQ. V lost 6 bases, J lost 1 base, and 13 bases lay in between. The assay ran at deep level. Sequencing used immunoSEQ multiplex PCR; TCRdb keeps in-frame clones, though not all of them. Of approximately 1,500,000 clones in the sample, 95% to 99% are singletons; the top ten hold less than 0.55%. General observations from the study: Sorted-subset sequencing, rarefaction showed, was incomplete despite large depth.

Sequenced: naive CD4+ T cells sorted from blood. Subset here: CD45RA+ positively selected. V gene TRBV5-1 combines with J gene TRBJ1-1, with D unclear. The TCR was taken from a man aged 25 to 45 in good health. This chain's CDR3 is CASNVGPGNTEAFF. The CDR3 bases are TGCGCCAGCAACGTAGGCCCAGGGAACACTGAAGCTTTCTTT.